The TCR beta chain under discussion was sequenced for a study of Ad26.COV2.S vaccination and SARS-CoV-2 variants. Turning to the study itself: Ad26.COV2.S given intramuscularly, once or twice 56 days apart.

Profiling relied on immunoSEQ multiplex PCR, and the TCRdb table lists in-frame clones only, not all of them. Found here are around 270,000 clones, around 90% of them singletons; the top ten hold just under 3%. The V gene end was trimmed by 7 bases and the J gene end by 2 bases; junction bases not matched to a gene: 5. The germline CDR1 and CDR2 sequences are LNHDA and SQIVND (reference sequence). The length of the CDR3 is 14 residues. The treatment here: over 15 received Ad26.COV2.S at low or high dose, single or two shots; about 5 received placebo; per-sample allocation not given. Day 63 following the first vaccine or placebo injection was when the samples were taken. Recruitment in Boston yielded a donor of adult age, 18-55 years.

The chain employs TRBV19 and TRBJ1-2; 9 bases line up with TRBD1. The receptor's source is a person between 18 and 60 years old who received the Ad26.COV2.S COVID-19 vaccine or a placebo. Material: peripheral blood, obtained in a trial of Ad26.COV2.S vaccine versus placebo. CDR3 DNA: TGTGCCAGTATCCCCGGACAGGGGAACTATGGCTACACCTTC. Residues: CASIPGQGNYGYTF.